A selection of T cell receptor beta chains follows, all from one sample in a study of response to subunit inactivated influenza vaccine. MiXCR was run by TCRdb on the RT-PCR reads, yielding one entry per CDR3 protein. The sample contains 550,000 to 800,000 distinct CDR3 sequences, about 15% of which appear only once. The specimen comprised PBMCs from blood, sampled approximately 15 days before vaccination. The origin of the receptors is a man over 45 who received an inactivated influenza vaccine. Each CDR3 is given with its conserved first and last residue. A D gene is named only where the DNA matches it firmly. Rows may omit the clone size; those that give it use once, few, many or a size class.

abundance: few; j_gene: TRBJ2-5; v_gene: TRBV5-1; d_gene: -; CDR3nt: TGCGCCAGCAGCTTGTCAAGGGGATCAGGAGAGACCCAGTACTTC; CDR3aa: CASSLSRGSGETQYF
abundance: few; j_gene: TRBJ2-7; v_gene: TRBV6-2/TRBV6-3; d_gene: TRBD1; CDR3nt: TGTGCCAGCAACAACCCTGACAGGGCCTACGAGCAGTACTTC; CDR3aa: CASNNPDRAYEQYF
abundance: few; j_gene: TRBJ2-3; v_gene: TRBV20-1; d_gene: -; CDR3nt: TGCAGTGCAGACAGCCAAAACACAGATACGCAGTATTTT; CDR3aa: CSADSQNTDTQYF
abundance: -; j_gene: TRBJ1-1; v_gene: TRBV12-3/TRBV12-4; d_gene: -; CDR3nt: TGTGCCAGCAGTTTTCTGGGGGCAAGCACTGAAGCTTTCTTT; CDR3aa: CASSFLGASTEAFF
abundance: -; j_gene: TRBJ2-1; v_gene: TRBV20-1; d_gene: TRBD2; CDR3nt: TGCAGTGCAAGACTAGCGGGGCGGTCCTACAATGAGCAGTTCTTC; CDR3aa: CSARLAGRSYNEQFF
abundance: few; j_gene: TRBJ2-7; v_gene: TRBV29-1; d_gene: -; CDR3nt: TGCAGCGTTGAGCAGGGGCCCCACGAGCAGTACTTC; CDR3aa: CSVEQGPHEQYF
abundance: many; j_gene: TRBJ1-2; v_gene: TRBV12-3/TRBV12-4; d_gene: TRBD1; CDR3nt: TGTGCCAGCATTGCTATAGGGGGACAGCACTATGGCTACACCTTC; CDR3aa: CASIAIGGQHYGYTF
abundance: -; j_gene: TRBJ2-2; v_gene: TRBV7-2; d_gene: TRBD2; CDR3nt: TGTGCCAGCAGCCGGACTAGCGGGAGAGTAGTGACCGGGGAGCTGTTTTTT; CDR3aa: CASSRTSGRVVTGELFF
abundance: -; j_gene: TRBJ2-3; v_gene: TRBV6-1; d_gene: -; CDR3nt: TGTGCCAGCAGTGACGCCTCGACACGCACAGATACGCAGTATTTT; CDR3aa: CASSDASTRTDTQYF
abundance: -; j_gene: TRBJ2-3; v_gene: TRBV11-2; d_gene: -; CDR3nt: TGTGCCAGCAGCTCCCTGCGCCATAGCACAGATACGCAGTATTTT; CDR3aa: CASSSLRHSTDTQYF
abundance: many; j_gene: TRBJ2-7; v_gene: TRBV5-1; d_gene: -; CDR3nt: TGCGCCAGCAGCTTGGACGTGACAAGCTCCTACGAGCAGTACTTC; CDR3aa: CASSLDVTSSYEQYF
abundance: many; j_gene: TRBJ1-1; v_gene: TRBV9; d_gene: TRBD1; CDR3nt: TGTGCCAGCAGCGCCGGACAGGCGGGGAACACTGAAGCTTTCTTT; CDR3aa: CASSAGQAGNTEAFF
abundance: many; j_gene: TRBJ1-1; v_gene: TRBV19; d_gene: -; CDR3nt: TGTGCCAGCAAGACAGAGGCATCCCGTCCTGGAGCTTTCTTT; CDR3aa: CASKTEASRPGAFF
abundance: -; j_gene: TRBJ2-7; v_gene: TRBV19; d_gene: TRBD1; CDR3nt: TGTGCCAGTAGTATATCCCCCGGACAGGGCGAGCAGTACTTC; CDR3aa: CASSISPGQGEQYF
abundance: few; j_gene: TRBJ1-1; v_gene: TRBV4-3; d_gene: -; CDR3nt: TGCGCCAGCAGCCAAGGCAGACGGGGGGACACTGAAGCTTTCTTT; CDR3aa: CASSQGRRGDTEAFF
abundance: few; j_gene: TRBJ1-1; v_gene: TRBV11-2; d_gene: -; CDR3nt: TGTGCCAGCAGCGATGGGGGGCCGAAAGCTTTCTTT; CDR3aa: CASSDGGPKAFF
abundance: -; j_gene: TRBJ2-3; v_gene: TRBV4-3; d_gene: -; CDR3nt: TGCGCCAGCAGCCAAGATGACAGGGAGGGGGCAGATACGCAGTATTTT; CDR3aa: CASSQDDREGADTQYF
abundance: few; j_gene: TRBJ2-3; v_gene: TRBV5-1; d_gene: -; CDR3nt: TGCGCCAGCAGCTTGGACAGGGCTACGCAGTATTTT; CDR3aa: CASSLDRATQYF
abundance: many; j_gene: TRBJ1-5; v_gene: TRBV6-1; d_gene: -; CDR3nt: TGTGCCAGCAGTGAAGCGCTGAGTGGAGGCGGTCAGCCCCAGCATTTT; CDR3aa: CASSEALSGGGQPQHF
abundance: -; j_gene: TRBJ1-4; v_gene: TRBV5-1; d_gene: -; CDR3nt: TGCGCCAGCAGCTTGGGGGGTTTAGCAACTAATGAAAAACTGTTTTTT; CDR3aa: CASSLGGLATNEKLFF
abundance: -; j_gene: TRBJ2-1; v_gene: TRBV7-2; d_gene: -; CDR3nt: TGTGCCAGCAGCTCCCGGGACTCACTCTACAATGAGCAGTTCTTC; CDR3aa: CASSSRDSLYNEQFF
abundance: -; j_gene: TRBJ1-1; v_gene: TRBV29-1; d_gene: -; CDR3nt: TGCAGCGTTGATTTCGGGTTACCGATGCCGAACACTGAAGCTTTCTTT; CDR3aa: CSVDFGLPMPNTEAFF
abundance: many; j_gene: TRBJ2-3; v_gene: TRBV10-3; d_gene: -; CDR3nt: TGTGCCATCAAGGAGGGGGCGCGGGGAGATACGCAGTATTTT; CDR3aa: CAIKEGARGDTQYF